The 26 T cell receptor beta chains below all came from one sample that was sequenced in a study of cytomegalovirus exposure and HLA in healthy donors. Vbeta (60) and Jbeta (13) primers were used in the PCR. TCRdb keeps only in-frame clones here, not all; method: immunoSEQ multiplex PCR. The sample contains some 69,000 clones, roughly 65% of which appear only once. Sequenced sample: PBMCs. These receptors were taken from a male donor in good health and CMV-seropositive.

V is TRBV5-1 and J is TRBJ1-5; TRBD1 aligns across 8 bases. The CDR3 consists of 16 residues. The germline V gene encodes CDR1 SGHRS and CDR2 YFSETQ. With 4 bases clipped from V and 1 base from J, the junction kept 7 bases outside the gene matches. The CDR3, as DNA: TGCGCCAGCAGCCCAGGGACAGGCTGGAGCAATCAGCCCCAGCATTTT. The encoded protein is CASSPGTGWSNQPQHF.

This clone was counted a few times. The V call is TRBV7-2, the J call TRBJ1-3; the D gene is possibly TRBD1 (6 bases). CDR1 is SGHTA and CDR2 is FQGNSA in the germline V gene. The CDR3 length is 15 residues. V lost 4 bases to trimming and J lost 3 bases, with 13 bases between them. CDR3 coding DNA: TGTGCCAGCAGCTCACGGGGGGGCGTTGGAAACACCATATATTTT. It yields the protein CASSSRGGVGNTIYF.

Note on this clone: The same CDR3 also results from other DNA sequences found in this sample. V and J are TRBV6-5 and TRBJ1-1; TRBD1 is a possible D gene (6 bases). The CDR3 runs to 13 residues. CDR1 is MNHEY, CDR2 SVGAGI, per germline. The ends were cut back, 2 bases at V and 4 bases at J, with 8 bases in the middle. The CDR3 region has the DNA TGTGCCAGCAGTTACCCAGGGGTCACTGAAGCTTTCTTT. This encodes CASSYPGVTEAFF.

The chain uses TRBV9 and TRBJ1-2; TRBD1 agrees at 7 bases. After removal of 0 bases from V and 8 bases from J, the junction contained 4 bases not matched to a gene. Germline V CDR1 and CDR2: SGDLS, YYNGEE. CDR3 length: 13 residues. The CDR3 is CASSVAQGMGYTF. CDR3 coding DNA: TGTGCCAGCAGCGTAGCACAGGGGATGGGCTACACCTTC.

Of note for this clone: The sample has other DNA sequences that encode this CDR3 too. The chain recombines TRBV6-1 with TRBJ1-6; a weak D match, TRBD1 (6 bases). Germline V gene data show CDR1 as MNHNS and CDR2 as SASEGT. Trimming removed 2 bases at V and 9 bases at J, with 11 bases between. The CDR3 runs 14 residues. DNA of the CDR3: TGTGCCAGCAGTGAAAGGGGCAGGGGTTCACCCCTCCACTTT. Its protein product is CASSERGRGSPLHF.

The chain joins TRBV6-5 to TRBJ1-5; 9 nucleotides match TRBD1. V dropped 5 bases and J dropped 4; count of bases not matched to a gene: 6. CDR1 and CDR2 (germline): MNHEY, SVGAGI. The CDR3 runs to 15 residues. The CDR3: CASSRTGGGNQPQHF. CDR3 nucleotide sequence: TGTGCCAGCAGTCGTACAGGGGGCGGAAATCAGCCCCAGCATTTT.

This sequence joins TRBV27 and TRBJ1-4; no clear D gene. Germline V gene lookup returns CDR1 MNHEY and CDR2 SMNVEV (reference sequence). CDR3 length: 15 amino acids. The V end was cut by 3 bases, the J end by 8 bases, with 16 bases between. The CDR3, as DNA: TGTGCCAGCAGTTTGGACGTGCGGGGTCGGGAAAAACTGTTTTTT. Its translation is CASSLDVRGREKLFF. The complete variable domain, with remaining parts taken from reference TRBV27 and TRBJ1-4, reads EAQVTQNPRYLITVTGKKLTVTCSQNMNHEYMSWYRQDPGLGLRQIYYSMNVEVTDKGDVPEGYKVSRKEKRNFPLILESPSPNQTSLYFCASSLDVRGREKLFFGSGTQLSVL.

The J gene is TRBJ2-5, the V gene TRBV4-1; perhaps TRBD2 as D (5 bases). Germline V lookup: CDR1 MGHRA, CDR2 YSYEKL. The CDR3 consists of 13 residues. V was clipped by 1 base and J by 5 bases, with 8 bases between them. This CDR3 is CASSQGTGETQYF. The DNA for the CDR3 is TGCGCCAGCAGCCAAGGCACGGGGGAGACCCAGTACTTC.

This clone has a single count. The rearrangement uses TRBV9 and TRBJ1-3; no firm D call. Trimming pared 4 bases from V and 3 bases from J, leaving 11 bases between. This CDR3 contains 14 residues. Germline loops: CDR1 SGDLS, CDR2 YYNGEE. The CDR3 nucleotides are TGTGCCAGCAGCCCCTTAGGGAGTGGAAACACCATATATTTT. Residues: CASSPLGSGNTIYF.

This clone was seen a handful of times. The gene calls are TRBV5-4 and TRBJ1-3; weak D call: TRBD1 (5 bases). CDR1 and CDR2 from the germline V gene are SGHNT and YYREEE (reference sequence). This CDR3 contains 16 residues. With 4 bases removed from V and 0 bases from J, the gap between germline ends came to 14 bases. CDR3 in amino acids: CASSARGRSSGNTIYF. DNA for the CDR3: TGTGCCAGCAGCGCCCGGGGGAGAAGCTCTGGAAACACCATATATTTT.

The V and J genes are TRBV10-1 and TRBJ1-3, with TRBD1 matching 9 bases. V lost 5 bases, J lost 8 bases, and 10 bases stayed unmatched. The CDR3 contains 15 residues. Per germline, CDR1 WNHNN and CDR2 SYGVQD (reference sequence). The DNA for the CDR3 is TGCGCCAGCAGTCCGGGACAGGGTTTCGGCGACACCATATATTTT. Translation: CASSPGQGFGDTIYF.

The rearrangement joins TRBV7-2 to TRBJ1-3; perhaps TRBD1 as D (5 bases). There are 14 residues in the CDR3. Trimming removed 6 bases at V and 8 bases at J, with 17 bases between. The germline V gene encodes CDR1 SGHTA and CDR2 FQGNSA. CDR3 loop: CASSQGSDRHTIYF. In DNA, the CDR3 is TGTGCCAGCAGTCAGGGCTCTGACCGCCACACCATATATTTT.

This clone has a handful of counts. CDR3 in amino acids: CASRDSQETQYF. The CDR3 nucleotides are TGTGCCAGCAGGGACAGCCAAGAGACCCAGTACTTC. The V gene is TRBV6-5, the J gene TRBJ2-5, with D possibly being TRBD1 (6 bases). Trimming removed 6 bases at V and 1 base at J, with 6 bases between. Per germline, CDR1 MNHEY and CDR2 SVGAGI. CDR3 length: 12 residues.

The chain joins TRBV4-1 to TRBJ2-1; 10 nucleotides align to TRBD2. With V trimmed by 2 bases and J by 7 bases, 11 bases remained unmatched. Germline V gene lookup returns CDR1 MGHRA and CDR2 YSYEKL. CDR3 length: 17 amino acids. The CDR3 reads CASSQPFQRGGLNEQFF. Here the CDR3 DNA reads TGCGCCAGCAGCCAACCCTTTCAGCGGGGGGGCCTGAATGAGCAGTTCTTC.

V usage is TRBV5-4 and J usage is TRBJ2-6; D gene uncertain. Per the germline V gene, CDR1 is SGHNT and CDR2 is YYREEE (reference sequence). Trimming shortened V by 1 base and J by 4 bases, and 12 bases separated the two germline ends. CDR3 length equals 16 residues. Here the CDR3 reads CASSLSRTDGANVLTF. CDR3 bases: TGTGCCAGCAGCTTGAGTCGAACAGACGGGGCCAACGTCCTGACTTTC.

V and J are TRBV2 and TRBJ1-2, with a possible D match to TRBD1 (6 bases). The germline V and J ends were trimmed by 8 bases and 8 bases, with 15 bases remaining between them. The V gene's germline CDR1 is SNHLY and CDR2 FYNNEI. This CDR3 is 12 amino acids long. The CDR3 DNA sequence: TGTGCCAGCTTACTGGGGGGGGGCGGCTACACCTTC. This sequence encodes CASLLGGGGYTF.

This clone was detected a few times. V usage is TRBV7-9 and J usage is TRBJ2-7, with 8 bases identical to TRBD1. Germline CDR1 SEHNR, CDR2 FQNEAQ (reference sequence). Unmatched junction bases numbered 6, after V lost 5 bases and J lost 0 bases. The CDR3 has 15 residues. As DNA, the CDR3 is TGTGCCAGCAGCAGATCAGGGGGCCACTCCTACGAGCAGTACTTC. Translating gives CASSRSGGHSYEQYF.

This chain connects TRBV7-2 to TRBJ2-1; D not resolved. Germline V gene sequence: CDR1 SGHTA, CDR2 FQGNSA. Trimming stripped 5 bases from V and 9 bases from J, with 11 bases between. This CDR3 contains 12 residues. In nucleotides, the CDR3 is TGTGCCAGCAGCCGAGTTAGTCTTGAGCAGTTCTTC. Translating gives CASSRVSLEQFF.

The CDR3 DNA reads TGTGCCAGCAGCGTAGGGGCAGGGAACTCCGGAAACACCATATATTTT. Translated, it gives CASSVGAGNSGNTIYF. This rearrangement joins TRBV9 to TRBJ1-3, with D possibly being TRBD1 (5 bases). Trimming shortened V by 0 bases and J by 4 bases, and 14 bases separated the two germline ends. This CDR3 contains 16 residues. Germline values: CDR1 SGDLS, CDR2 YYNGEE. Full variable domain (rest looked up from reference TRBV9 and TRBJ1-3): DSGVTQTPKHLITATGQRVTLRCSPRSGDLSVYWYQQSLDQGLQFLIQYYNGEERAKGNILERFSAQQFPDLHSELNLSSLELGDSALYFCASSVGAGNSGNTIYFGEGSWLTVV.

This chain links TRBV19 with TRBJ1-5, with 8 positions matching TRBD1. The ends lost 7 bases at V and 6 bases at J; junction bases unmatched: 11. Germline loops: CDR1 LNHDA, CDR2 SQIVND (reference sequence). There are 15 residues in the CDR3. DNA for the CDR3: TGTGCCAGTACCCCGGACAGGGTTCGGAGTCAGCCCCAGCATTTT. Residues: CASTPDRVRSQPQHF. The full variable domain, in which reference TRBV19 and TRBJ1-5 provide the parts outside the CDR3, is DGGITQSPKYLFRKEGQNVTLSCEQNLNHDAMYWYRQDPGQGLRLIYYSQIVNDFQKGDIAEGYSVSREKKESFPLTVTSAQKNPTAFYLCASTPDRVRSQPQHFGDGTRLSIL.

V usage is TRBV19 and J usage is TRBJ2-2, with 8 bases lining up with TRBD1. Germline V lookup: CDR1 LNHDA, CDR2 SQIVND (reference sequence). V trimming: 7 bases; J trimming: 4 bases; junction bases outside the gene matches: 8. This CDR3 is built from 15 residues. The CDR3 DNA is TGTGCCAGTACGTTTGGACAGGGCCCCACCGGGGAGCTGTTTTTT. As protein: CASTFGQGPTGELFF. The full variable domain, completed using reference TRBV19 and TRBJ2-2, is DGGITQSPKYLFRKEGQNVTLSCEQNLNHDAMYWYRQDPGQGLRLIYYSQIVNDFQKGDIAEGYSVSREKKESFPLTVTSAQKNPTAFYLCASTFGQGPTGELFFGEGSRLTVL.

This clone has only a few counts. The rearrangement links TRBV27 to TRBJ1-2; 7 bases are a match to TRBD1. Unmatched junction bases numbered 10, after V lost 5 bases and J lost 13 bases. The germline gives CDR1 MNHEY, CDR2 SMNVEV (reference sequence). This CDR3 has 12 amino acids. This CDR3 reads CASSLTGASATF. Here the CDR3 DNA reads TGTGCCAGCAGTCTCACAGGGGCCTCTGCCACCTTC.

Worth noting for this clone: A junction boundary mismatches the germline segment, possibly from a read error. This chain connects TRBV10-3 to TRBJ2-5; no clear D gene. Per germline, CDR1 ENHRY and CDR2 SYGVKD. The length of the CDR3 is 14 residues. Here the CDR3 DNA reads TGTGCCAGCAGTGAAGATCCCTCCCGGGAGACCCAGTACTTC. It codes for CASSEDPSRETQYF.

As concerns this clone: Because it lacks the conserved phenylalanine or tryptophan at the end, this CDR3 is likely a read error. The V and J genes are TRBV18 and TRBJ1-1; tentatively, D is TRBD1 (6 bases). V gave up 6 bases and J gave up 8 bases, with 13 bases separating them. The CDR3 runs to 12 residues. The germline CDR1 and CDR2 sequences are KGHSH and LQKENI. CDR3 amino acids: CASSSAGAEAFS. The CDR3 DNA reads as TGTGCCAGCTCGTCAGCAGGGGCCGAAGCTTTCTCT.

This clone has just one count. The gene calls are TRBV5-6 and TRBJ1-3, with a weak D call TRBD1 (5 bases). V was trimmed by 7 bases and J by 1 base, leaving 21 bases between them. Germline V lookup: CDR1 SGHDT, CDR2 YYEEEE. This CDR3 comprises 17 residues. CDR3: CASVGLGDGTSGNTIYF. CDR3 bases: TGTGCCAGCGTTGGCTTGGGAGATGGGACTTCTGGAAACACCATATATTTT.

The chain combines TRBV19 with TRBJ1-2; D gene ambiguous. V lost 10 bases and J 7 bases, leaving 22 bases between the germline ends. The CDR3 loop spans 14 amino acids. From germline, CDR1 is LNHDA and CDR2 SQIVND (reference sequence). CDR3 residues: CATALGQEGVGYTF. CDR3 sequence (DNA): TGTGCCACCGCTCTTGGGCAGGAGGGCGTTGGCTACACCTTC.